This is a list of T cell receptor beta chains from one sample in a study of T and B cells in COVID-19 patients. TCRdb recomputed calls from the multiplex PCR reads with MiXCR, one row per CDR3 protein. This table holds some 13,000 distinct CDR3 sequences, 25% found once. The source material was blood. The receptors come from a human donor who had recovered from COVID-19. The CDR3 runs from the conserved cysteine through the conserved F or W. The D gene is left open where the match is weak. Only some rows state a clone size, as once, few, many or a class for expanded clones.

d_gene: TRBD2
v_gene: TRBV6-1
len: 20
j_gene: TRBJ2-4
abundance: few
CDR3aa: CASSDVGTGTSGIASGIQYF
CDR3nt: TGTGCCAGCAGTGACGTAGGGACCGGGACTAGCGGGATTGCGAGTGGCATTCAGTACTTC

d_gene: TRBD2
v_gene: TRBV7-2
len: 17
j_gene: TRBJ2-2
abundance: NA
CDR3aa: CASSLDLAGGTTGELFF
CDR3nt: TGTGCCAGCAGCTTAGACCTAGCGGGGGGCACCACCGGGGAGCTGTTTTTT

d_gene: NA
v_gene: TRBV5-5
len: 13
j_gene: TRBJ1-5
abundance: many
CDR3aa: CASSLGPDQPQHF
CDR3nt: TGTGCCAGCAGCCTTGGCCCAGATCAGCCCCAGCATTTT

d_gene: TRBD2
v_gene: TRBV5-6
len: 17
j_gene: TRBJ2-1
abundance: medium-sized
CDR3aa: CASSLGLALYSYNEQFF
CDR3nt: TGTGCCAGCAGCTTGGGACTAGCGCTCTATTCCTACAATGAGCAGTTCTTC

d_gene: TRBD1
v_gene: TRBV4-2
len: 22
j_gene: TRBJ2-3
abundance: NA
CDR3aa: CASSQVPGQGASASTSTDTQYF
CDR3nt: TGTGCCAGCAGCCAAGTCCCAGGACAGGGGGCGTCGGCCTCGACTAGCACAGATACGCAGTATTTT

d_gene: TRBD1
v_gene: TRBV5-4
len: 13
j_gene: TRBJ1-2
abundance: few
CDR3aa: CASSGDRAGGYTF
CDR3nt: TGTGCCAGCAGCGGCGACAGGGCTGGTGGCTACACCTTC

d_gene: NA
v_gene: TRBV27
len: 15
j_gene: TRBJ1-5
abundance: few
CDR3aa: CASSLRQGPNQPQHF
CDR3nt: TGTGCCAGCAGTCTCCGCCAGGGACCCAATCAGCCCCAGCATTTT

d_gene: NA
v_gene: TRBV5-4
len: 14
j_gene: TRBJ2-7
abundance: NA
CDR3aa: CASSFGGVEGEQYF
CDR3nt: TGTGCCAGCAGCTTTGGGGGTGTTGAGGGCGAGCAGTACTTC

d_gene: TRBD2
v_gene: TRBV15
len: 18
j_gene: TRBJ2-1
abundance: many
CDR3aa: CATSRDPHPTGGLGEQFF
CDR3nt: TGTGCCACCAGCAGAGACCCCCACCCCACGGGAGGGCTCGGGGAGCAGTTCTTC

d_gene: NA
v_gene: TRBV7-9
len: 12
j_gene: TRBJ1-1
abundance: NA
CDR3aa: CASDGMNTEAFF
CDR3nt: TGTGCCAGTGACGGAATGAACACTGAAGCTTTCTTT

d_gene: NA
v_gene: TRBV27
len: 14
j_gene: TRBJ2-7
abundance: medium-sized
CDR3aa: CASSFLPSSYEQYF
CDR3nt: TGTGCCAGCAGTTTCCTCCCTAGCTCCTACGAGCAGTACTTC

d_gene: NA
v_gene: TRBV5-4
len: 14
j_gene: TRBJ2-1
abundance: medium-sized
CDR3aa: CASSWGVGEREQFF
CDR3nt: TGTGCCAGCAGCTGGGGTGTGGGAGAACGGGAGCAGTTCTTC

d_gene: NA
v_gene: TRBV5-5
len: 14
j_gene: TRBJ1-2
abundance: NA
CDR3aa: CASSLDPTNYGYTF
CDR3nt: TGTGCCAGCAGCTTGGATCCAACAAACTATGGCTACACCTTC

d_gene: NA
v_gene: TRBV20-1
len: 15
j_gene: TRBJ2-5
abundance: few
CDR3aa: CSAGSGLRSGETQYF
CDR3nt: TGCAGTGCTGGGAGCGGTCTACGTTCGGGAGAGACCCAGTACTTC

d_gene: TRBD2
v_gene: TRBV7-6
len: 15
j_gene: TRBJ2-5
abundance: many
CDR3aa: CASSRTSGTRETQYF
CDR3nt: TGTGCCAGCAGCCGGACTAGCGGGACCCGGGAGACCCAGTACTTC

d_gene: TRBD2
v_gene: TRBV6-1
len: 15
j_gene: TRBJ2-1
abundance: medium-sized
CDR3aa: CASSEASGGANEQFF
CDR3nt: TGTGCCAGCAGTGAGGCAAGCGGGGGGGCCAATGAGCAGTTCTTC

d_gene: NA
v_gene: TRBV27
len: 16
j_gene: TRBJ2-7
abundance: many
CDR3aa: CASSPREVRSSYEQYF
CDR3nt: TGTGCCAGCAGCCCTCGTGAGGTGAGAAGCTCCTACGAGCAGTACTTC

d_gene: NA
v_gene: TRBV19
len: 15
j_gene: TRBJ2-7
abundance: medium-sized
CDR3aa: CASSMVQGGKGEQYF
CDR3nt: TGTGCCAGTAGTATGGTCCAGGGGGGAAAAGGCGAGCAGTACTTC

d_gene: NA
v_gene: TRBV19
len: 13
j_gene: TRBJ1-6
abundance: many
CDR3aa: CASRVGANSPLHF
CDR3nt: TGTGCCAGTAGGGTAGGGGCCAATTCACCCCTCCACTTT

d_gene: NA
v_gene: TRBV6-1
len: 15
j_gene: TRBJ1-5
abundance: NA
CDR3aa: CASTAPGEGNQPHHF
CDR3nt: TGTGCCAGCACTGCTCCGGGGGAGGGCAATCAGCCCCATCATTTT

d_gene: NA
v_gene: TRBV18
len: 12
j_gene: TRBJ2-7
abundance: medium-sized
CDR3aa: CASSPTTEEQYF
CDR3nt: TGTGCCAGCTCACCAACGACGGAGGAGCAGTACTTC

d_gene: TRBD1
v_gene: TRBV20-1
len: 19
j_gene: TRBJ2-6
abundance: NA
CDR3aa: CSARDWRGTGESGANVLTF
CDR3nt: TGCAGTGCTAGAGATTGGCGGGGGACAGGGGAATCGGGGGCCAACGTCCTGACTTTC

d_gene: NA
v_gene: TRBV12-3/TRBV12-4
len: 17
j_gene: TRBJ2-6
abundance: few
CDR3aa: CASRGAGLDSGANVLTF
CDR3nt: TGTGCCAGCCGGGGCGCGGGGCTCGACTCTGGGGCCAACGTCCTGACTTTC

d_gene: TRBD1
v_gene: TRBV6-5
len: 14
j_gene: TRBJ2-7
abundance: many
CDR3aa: CASSWDRGGRVKYF
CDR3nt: TGTGCCAGCAGTTGGGACAGGGGTGGCCGGGTTAAGTACTTC

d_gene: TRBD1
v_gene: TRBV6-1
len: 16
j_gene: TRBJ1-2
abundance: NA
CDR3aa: CASSAGTGTGNYGYTF
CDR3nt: TGTGCCAGCAGCGCCGGGACAGGGACAGGGAACTATGGCTACACCTTC

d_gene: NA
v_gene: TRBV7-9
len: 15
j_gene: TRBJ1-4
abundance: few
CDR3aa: CASSLDFRLNEKLFF
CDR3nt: TGTGCCAGCAGCTTAGATTTCCGTCTTAATGAAAAACTGTTTTTT

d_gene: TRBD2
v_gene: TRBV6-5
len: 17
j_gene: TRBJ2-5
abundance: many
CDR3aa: CASSPGTSGMIQETQYF
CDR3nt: TGTGCCAGCAGTCCCGGGACTAGCGGGATGATCCAAGAGACCCAGTACTTC

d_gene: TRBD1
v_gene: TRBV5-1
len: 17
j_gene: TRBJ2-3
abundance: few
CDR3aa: CATPPVPQGPDTDTQYF
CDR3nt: TGCGCCACCCCACCTGTACCACAGGGGCCAGACACAGATACGCAGTATTTT

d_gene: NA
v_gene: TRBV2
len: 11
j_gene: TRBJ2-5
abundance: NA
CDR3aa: CASTVGETQYF
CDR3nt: TGTGCCAGCACCGTAGGGGAGACCCAGTACTTC

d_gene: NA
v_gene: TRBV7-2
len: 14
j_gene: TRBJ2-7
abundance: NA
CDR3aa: CASSLDGGRFEQYF
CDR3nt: TGTGCCAGCAGCTTAGATGGGGGGCGCTTCGAGCAGTACTTC

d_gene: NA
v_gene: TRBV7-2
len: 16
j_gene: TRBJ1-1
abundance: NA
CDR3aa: CASSLAARDRRTEAFF
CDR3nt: TGTGCCAGCAGCTTAGCCGCCAGGGATAGGAGAACTGAAGCTTTCTTT

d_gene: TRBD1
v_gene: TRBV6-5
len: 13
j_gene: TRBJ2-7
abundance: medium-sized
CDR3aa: CASSWDRAEEQYF
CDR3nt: TGTGCCAGCAGTTGGGACAGGGCCGAGGAGCAGTACTTC

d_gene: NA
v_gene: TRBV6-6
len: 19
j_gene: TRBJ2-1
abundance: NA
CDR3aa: CASRRTVRDTLGGNDEQFF
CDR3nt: TGTGCCAGCAGAAGGACAGTGAGGGACACCCTAGGTGGTAACGATGAGCAGTTCTTC

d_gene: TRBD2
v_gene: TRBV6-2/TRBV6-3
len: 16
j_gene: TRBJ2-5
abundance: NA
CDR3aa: CASSVLAGGRGETQYF
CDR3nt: TGTGCCAGCAGCGTACTAGCGGGAGGCCGGGGAGAGACCCAGTACTTC

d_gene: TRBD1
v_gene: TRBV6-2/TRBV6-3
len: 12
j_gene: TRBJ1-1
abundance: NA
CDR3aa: CASRPPQQGAFF
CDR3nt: TGTGCCAGCAGACCCCCTCAACAGGGGGCTTTCTTT

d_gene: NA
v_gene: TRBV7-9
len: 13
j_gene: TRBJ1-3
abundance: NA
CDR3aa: CASSLGGGPQWYF
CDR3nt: TGTGCCAGCAGCCTCGGAGGGGGGCCCCAATGGTATTTT

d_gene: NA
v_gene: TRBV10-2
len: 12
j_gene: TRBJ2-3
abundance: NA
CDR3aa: CASSGAADTQYF
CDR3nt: TGCGCCAGCAGTGGGGCGGCAGATACGCAGTATTTT

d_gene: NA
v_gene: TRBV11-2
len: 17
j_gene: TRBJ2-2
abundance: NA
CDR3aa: CASSLELWTANTGELFF
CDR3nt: TGTGCCAGCAGCTTAGAACTATGGACAGCTAACACCGGGGAGCTGTTTTTT

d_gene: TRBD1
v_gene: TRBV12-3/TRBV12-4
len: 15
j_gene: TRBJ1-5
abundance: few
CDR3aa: CASRQNRGGNQPQHF
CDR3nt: TGTGCCAGCAGACAGAACAGGGGGGGCAATCAGCCCCAGCATTTT

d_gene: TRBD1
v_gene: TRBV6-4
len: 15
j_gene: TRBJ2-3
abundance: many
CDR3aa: CASSDSTGGPDTQYF
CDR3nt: TGTGCCAGCAGTGACTCGACAGGGGGCCCAGATACGCAGTATTTT

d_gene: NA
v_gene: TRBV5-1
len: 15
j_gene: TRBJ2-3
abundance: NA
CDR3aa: CASSFGGGSYDTQYF
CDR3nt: TGCGCCAGCAGCTTTGGCGGGGGCAGTTATGATACGCAGTATTTT

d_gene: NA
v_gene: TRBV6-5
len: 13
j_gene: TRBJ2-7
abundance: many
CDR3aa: CASSYYRSYEQYF
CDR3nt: TGTGCCAGCAGTTACTACAGATCCTACGAGCAGTACTTC

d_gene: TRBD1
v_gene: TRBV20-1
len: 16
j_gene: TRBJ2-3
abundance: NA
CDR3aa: CSARVGDRARDGTQYF
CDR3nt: TGCAGTGCTAGAGTTGGGGACAGGGCCCGGGATGGTACGCAGTATTTT

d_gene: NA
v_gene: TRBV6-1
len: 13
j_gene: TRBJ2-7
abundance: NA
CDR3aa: CASRGGSSYEQYF
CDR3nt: TGTGCCAGCCGCGGAGGGAGCTCCTACGAGCAGTACTTC

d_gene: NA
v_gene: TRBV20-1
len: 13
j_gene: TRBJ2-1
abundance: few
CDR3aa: CSARQGLRNEQFF
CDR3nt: TGCAGTGCTAGACAGGGGCTTAGGAATGAGCAGTTCTTC

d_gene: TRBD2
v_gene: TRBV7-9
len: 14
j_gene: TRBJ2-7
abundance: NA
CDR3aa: CASSLSGGERRQYF
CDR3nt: TGTGCCAGCAGCTTATCGGGAGGCGAGCGGCGGCAGTACTTC

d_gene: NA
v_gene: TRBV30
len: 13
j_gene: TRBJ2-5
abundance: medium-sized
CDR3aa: CAWSAAGSWTQYF
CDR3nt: TGTGCCTGGAGTGCGGCAGGCTCATGGACCCAGTACTTC

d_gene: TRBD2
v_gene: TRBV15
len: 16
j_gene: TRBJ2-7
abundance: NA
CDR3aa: CATSLGVAGGRGEQYF
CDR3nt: TGTGCCACCAGCCTCGGGGTAGCGGGAGGGCGAGGTGAGCAGTACTTC

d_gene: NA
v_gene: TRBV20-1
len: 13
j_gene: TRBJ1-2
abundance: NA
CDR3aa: CSADVRGGYGYTF
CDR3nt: TGCAGTGCTGACGTCAGGGGAGGCTATGGCTACACCTTC

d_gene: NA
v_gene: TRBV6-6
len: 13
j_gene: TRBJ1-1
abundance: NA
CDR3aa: CASSYGEGTEAFF
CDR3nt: TGTGCCAGCAGTTATGGGGAGGGCACTGAAGCTTTCTTT

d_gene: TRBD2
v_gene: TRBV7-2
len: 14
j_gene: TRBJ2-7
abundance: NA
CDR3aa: CASSLGRLAGEQYF
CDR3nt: TGTGCCAGCAGCTTAGGAAGACTAGCAGGCGAGCAGTACTTC

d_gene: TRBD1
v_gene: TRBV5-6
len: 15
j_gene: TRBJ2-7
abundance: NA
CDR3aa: CASSLDGQATYEQYF
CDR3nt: TGTGCCAGCAGCTTGGATGGACAGGCAACCTACGAGCAGTACTTC

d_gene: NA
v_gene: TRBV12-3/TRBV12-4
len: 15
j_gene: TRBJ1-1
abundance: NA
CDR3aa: CASTPPYSMNTEAFF
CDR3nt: TGTGCCAGCACCCCCCCTTACAGCATGAACACTGAAGCTTTCTTT

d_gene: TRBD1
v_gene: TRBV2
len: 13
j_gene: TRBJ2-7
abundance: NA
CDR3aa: CASRTGVPYEQYF
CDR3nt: TGTGCCAGCAGGACAGGGGTACCCTACGAGCAGTACTTC

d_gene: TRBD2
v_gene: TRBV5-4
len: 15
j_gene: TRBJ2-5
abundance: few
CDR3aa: CASSQVAGPQETQYF
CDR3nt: TGTGCCAGCAGCCAAGTAGCGGGACCTCAAGAGACCCAGTACTTC